This TCR beta chain comes out of a study of blood T cell repertoires in COVID-19. Study background: The origin of the acute and convalescent COVID-19 samples was the United States, Italy and Spain. Sources were T cells, B-cell-depleted T cells, or PBMCs; the material itself was cDNA or gDNA.

How the authors handled the data: Reference gene primer amplification gave nucleated cell count estimates. Profiled with immunoSEQ multiplex PCR; TCRdb holds only in-frame clones, not every one. The DNA was the basis for D and trimming; V, J and clone size are from that table. The sample contains hundreds of thousands of clones, 85% to 90% of which appear only once. Trimming removed 0 bases from V and 3 bases from J, with 6 bases in between. The germline gives CDR1 MGHRA, CDR2 YSYEKL. CDR3 size: 14 residues. Patients at the Seattle site were enrolled during active infection and followed longitudinally.

The TCR originated in a man younger than 30 with COVID-19, enrolled during active disease. V and J are TRBV4-1 and TRBJ2-1, with D possibly matching TRBD2 (5 bases). Sequenced: peripheral blood. The CDR3 nucleotides read TGCGCCAGCAGCCAAGATCGGGACTACAATGAGCAGTTCTTC. It encodes CASSQDRDYNEQFF.